This is a list of T cell receptor beta chains from one sample in a study of technical replicates of blood from several donors. The repertoire was sequenced with immunoSEQ multiplex PCR; TCRdb's copy has only in-frame clones and lacks some. The sample records around 67,000 clones, around 90% being singletons. Sequenced material: T cells isolated from PBMCs. Source of these receptors: a human donor in good health. Both conserved end residues are part of each CDR3. The D gene is left open where the match is weak. Some rows mark clone size as missing; the rest say once, few, many or name a class of expanded clone.

size: -; J: TRBJ2-1; D: -; V: TRBV2; DNA: TGTGCCAGCACGATAGCCCTTTACAATGAGCAGTTCTTC; CDR3: CASTIALYNEQFF
size: -; J: TRBJ2-3; D: TRBD2; V: TRBV9; DNA: TGTGCCAGCAGCGGTGCGGGAGGGGGAACAGATACGCAGTATTTT; CDR3: CASSGAGGGTDTQYF
size: once; J: TRBJ2-1; D: TRBD2; V: TRBV7-6; DNA: TGTGCCAGCAGTCATAGCGGGAGAAACAATGAGCAGTTCTTC; CDR3: CASSHSGRNNEQFF
size: -; J: TRBJ1-5; D: -; V: TRBV19; DNA: TGTGCCAGTAGTATTGGGCAGAATCAGCCCCAGCATTTT; CDR3: CASSIGQNQPQHF
size: -; J: TRBJ1-2; D: -; V: TRBV6-5; DNA: TGTGCCAGCAGGCGGGTAGATGTCTATGGCTACACCTTC; CDR3: CASRRVDVYGYTF
size: -; J: TRBJ2-2; D: -; V: TRBV9; DNA: TGTGCCAGCTCTGTTGGGCCCGGGGAGCTGTTTTTT; CDR3: CASSVGPGELFF
size: -; J: TRBJ1-4; D: TRBD1; V: TRBV7-9; DNA: TGTGCCAGCAGCTTAGGACAGGGCGCGGTAGTAGAACTGTTTTTT; CDR3: CASSLGQGAVVELFF
size: -; J: TRBJ1-4; D: -; V: TRBV9; DNA: TGTGCCAGCAGCGTAGTCGGGATCGTAGGAGAAAAACTGTTTTTT; CDR3: CASSVVGIVGEKLFF
size: -; J: TRBJ1-2; D: -; V: TRBV20-1; DNA: TGCAGTGTCCCATCCGGGGGCTACACCTTC; CDR3: CSVPSGGYTF
size: -; J: TRBJ1-2; D: TRBD1; V: TRBV9; DNA: TGTGCCAGCATGGGGGGCAGGGGGCTAGGCTACACCTTC; CDR3: CASMGGRGLGYTF
size: -; J: TRBJ2-7; D: -; V: TRBV28; DNA: TGTGCCAGCAGCGGCGGGGAGGGGGGATACGAGCAGTACTTC; CDR3: CASSGGEGGYEQYF
size: -; J: TRBJ2-3; D: -; V: TRBV10-2; DNA: TGCGCCAGCAGTGAACTAGGGAGCACAGATACGCAGTATTTT; CDR3: CASSELGSTDTQYF
size: once; J: TRBJ1-3; D: -; V: TRBV6-5; DNA: TGTGCCAGCAGTTACTCCCCATCCCAGATTGGAAACACCATATATTTT; CDR3: CASSYSPSQIGNTIYF
size: -; J: TRBJ1-5; D: -; V: TRBV7-2; DNA: TGTGCCAGCAGCGCCCCCGGGGTTAGCAATCAGCCCCAGCATTTT; CDR3: CASSAPGVSNQPQHF
size: -; J: TRBJ2-1; D: -; V: TRBV7-9; DNA: TGTGCCAGCAGCTTCCCGGAAACAGGGGTCGGGAGGGCCGACAATGAGCAGTTCTTC; CDR3: CASSFPETGVGRADNEQFF
size: -; J: TRBJ2-1; D: -; V: TRBV6-5; DNA: TGTGCCAGCCGTAGGAGGGTCAATGAGCAGTTCTTC; CDR3: CASRRRVNEQFF
size: -; J: TRBJ2-7; D: TRBD1; V: TRBV5-1; DNA: TGCGCCAGCAGCTTGGGGACCGACAGGGGCGAGCAGTACTTC; CDR3: CASSLGTDRGEQYF
size: -; J: TRBJ2-1; D: TRBD2; V: TRBV13; DNA: TGTGCCAGCAGTGGACTAGCGGGCCCCAGGTCCTACAATGAGCAGTTCTTC; CDR3: CASSGLAGPRSYNEQFF
size: few; J: TRBJ2-7; D: TRBD1; V: TRBV19; DNA: TGTGCCAGTAGTCCCGGGACAGCTTTCTACGAGCAGTACTTC; CDR3: CASSPGTAFYEQYF
size: -; J: TRBJ1-4; D: -; V: TRBV2; DNA: TGTGCCAGCTACAGGTCCACTAATGAAAAACTGTTTTTT; CDR3: CASYRSTNEKLFF
size: -; J: TRBJ2-7; D: -; V: TRBV28; DNA: TGTGCCAGCAGTTTAAACACCTACGAGCAGTACTTC; CDR3: CASSLNTYEQYF
size: -; J: TRBJ1-5; D: -; V: TRBV5-8; DNA: TGTGCCAGCAGGCTTGTCACAGCCAACCGGCCCCAGCATTTT; CDR3: CASRLVTANRPQHF
size: -; J: TRBJ2-1; D: -; V: TRBV9; DNA: TGTGCCAGCAGCGTAGATCCGGGGAACAATGAGCAGTTCTTC; CDR3: CASSVDPGNNEQFF
size: -; J: TRBJ2-5; D: -; V: TRBV28; DNA: TGTGCCAGCAGCTCCCCCCCGCAGGTCCCCCAAGAGACCCAGTACTTC; CDR3: CASSSPPQVPQETQYF
size: -; J: TRBJ2-5; D: -; V: TRBV2; DNA: TGTGCCAGCAGTGAGATGAGCGTAGAGACCCAGTACTTC; CDR3: CASSEMSVETQYF
size: -; J: TRBJ2-3; D: TRBD2; V: TRBV27; DNA: TGTGCCAGCAGTAAGCGACTAGCGGGAGCGGACGATACGCAGTATTTT; CDR3: CASSKRLAGADDTQYF
size: -; J: TRBJ2-7; D: -; V: TRBV4-1; DNA: TGCGCCAGCAGCCCACTGGACAGCCTTTCCTACGAGCAGTACTTC; CDR3: CASSPLDSLSYEQYF
size: -; J: TRBJ2-3; D: -; V: TRBV19; DNA: TGTGCCAGTTCCTTTCTCGGCGGGATAGACACAGATACGCAGTATTTT; CDR3: CASSFLGGIDTDTQYF
size: -; J: TRBJ1-3; D: TRBD1; V: TRBV5-1; DNA: TGCGCCAGCAGTCAGATGGGACAGGGGTTGTCGGCTGGAAACACCATATATTTT; CDR3: CASSQMGQGLSAGNTIYF
size: few; J: TRBJ1-1; D: -; V: TRBV5-4; DNA: TGTGCCAGCAGCTCCGCCCTGCAGGGGCGAACTGAAGCTTTCTTT; CDR3: CASSSALQGRTEAFF
size: -; J: TRBJ2-5; D: TRBD2; V: TRBV7-2; DNA: TGTGCCAGCAGCCCCCGATCCCTTTCCCCTCTAGCGGTCCAAGAGACCCAGTACTTC; CDR3: CASSPRSLSPLAVQETQYF
size: -; J: TRBJ2-1; D: -; V: TRBV27; DNA: TGTGCCAGCAGTTTGACTGACGCCTACAATGAGCAGTTCTTC; CDR3: CASSLTDAYNEQFF
size: -; J: TRBJ1-4; D: -; V: TRBV13; DNA: TGTGCCAGCAGCTCTTTGGGGGGGCTCTTCGCTGAAAAACTGTTTTTT; CDR3: CASSSLGGLFAEKLFF
size: -; J: TRBJ2-3; D: -; V: TRBV9; DNA: TGTGCCAGCAGCGTAGCTCTAGACACAGATACGCAGTATTTT; CDR3: CASSVALDTDTQYF
size: -; J: TRBJ2-4; D: -; V: TRBV21-1; DNA: TGTGCCAGCAGCGTTCGACTAGCGGGAGGGCCTATTGACATTCAGTACTTC; CDR3: CASSVRLAGGPIDIQYF
size: -; J: TRBJ1-2; D: -; V: TRBV19; DNA: TGTGCCAGTCTCCGAGGGCTTCGGTATGGCTACACCTTC; CDR3: CASLRGLRYGYTF
size: once; J: TRBJ2-7; D: -; V: TRBV13; DNA: TGTGCCAGCAGCTTAGGCCTCCGGGAGTTGGACGAGCAGTACTTC; CDR3: CASSLGLRELDEQYF